The clone carrying this T cell receptor (beta chain) was detected only a few times. Germline V CDR1 and CDR2: SGHTA, FQGNSA. This CDR3 is built from 14 residues. Between the trimmed V and J ends, which lost 0 bases and 4 bases, there was a span of 9 bases. The sample is drawn from a study of blood T cells in healthy people across ages. Turning to the study itself: Per every two T cells, about one barcoded beta molecule was captured by template switching.

For the second PCR, which ran for roughly 6 to 12 cycles, a sample-barcoded 5' primer and a J-beta primer mix were used. Each cDNA was tagged by a template-switch adaptor containing 12 random nucleotides. MiXCR, run by TCRdb on the 5' RACE reads, gives a single entry per CDR3 protein. The sample shows about 1.8 million distinct CDR3 sequences, about 49% of them seen only once. The receptor was isolated from a woman between 40 and 50 years old in good health. Sequencing was carried out using blood. The chain recombines TRBV7-2 with TRBJ2-5; no clear D gene. CDR3 DNA sequence: TGTGCCAGCAGCTTAGCGCCAGGCCGAGAGACCCAGTACTTC. This sequence encodes CASSLAPGRETQYF.